The 32 T cell receptor beta chains given below trace back to one sample, sequenced in a study of CD8+ T cells in alopecia areata. RNA was extracted and reverse transcribed into cDNA as the sequencing template. Profiled with immunoSEQ multiplex PCR; TCRdb holds only in-frame clones, not every one. The sample yields 120,000 to 150,000 clones, more than 45% seen once. Sequencing was performed on CD4+ T cells sorted from blood. These TCRs come from a human donor with alopecia areata.

As regards this clone: Germline and junction disagree at one end, which may indicate a read error. The gene calls are TRBV29-1 and TRBJ2-2, with 7 bases matching TRBD2. Looked up from germline, CDR1 is SQVTM and CDR2 is ANQGSEA. This CDR3 region has 17 residues. The CDR3 region has the DNA TGCAGCGTTCGTCCTCGTATTGGGAGGGCGAAAACCGGGGAGCTGTTTTTT. This translates into CSVRPRIGRAKTGELFF.

This chain uses TRBV29-1 with TRBJ2-5; D may be TRBD1 or TRBD2 (5 bases each). Germline V gives CDR1 SQVTM, CDR2 ANQGSEA. The CDR3 covers 12 residues. Trimming removed 4 bases from V and 4 bases from J, with 10 bases in between. Written as DNA, the CDR3 is TGCAGCGTTGTGCCGGGGCGAGAGACCCAGTACTTC. This encodes CSVVPGRETQYF.

This chain links TRBV7-8 with TRBJ1-5, with 8 bases fitting TRBD1. Per germline, CDR1 SGHVS and CDR2 FQNEAQ. This CDR3 region has 14 residues. The J segment lost 4 bases and the V segment lost 5 bases, leaving 4 bases of the junction unmatched. CDR3 DNA sequence: TGTGCCAGCAGCAGAGGACAGGGAAATCAGCCCCAGCATTTT. Residues: CASSRGQGNQPQHF.

For the CDR3, the DNA is TGCGCCAGCAGCTTGAGGGCCAACTTTGCTGGCTACACCTTC. It translates to CASSLRANFAGYTF. This chain connects TRBV5-1 to TRBJ1-2, with no clear D. Per germline, CDR1 SGHRS and CDR2 YFSETQ. V was shortened by 1 base and J by 7 bases, with 14 bases between the two germline ends. The CDR3 sequence is 14 residues long.

This clone was seen more than once but under ten times. The chain uses TRBV19 and TRBJ1-2, with D hard to call. Looked up from germline, CDR1 is LNHDA and CDR2 is SQIVND (reference sequence). The CDR3 loop spans 15 amino acids. V lost 9 bases and J lost 4, with 21 bases in between. The CDR3, as DNA: TGTGCCAGCCGGAGCGGCGTCCTACTCCGCTATGGCTACACCTTC. This gives the protein CASRSGVLLRYGYTF.

V gene TRBV29-1 combines with J gene TRBJ2-1; possibly TRBD2 for D (5 bases). CDR3 size: 15 residues. V lost 2 bases and J 6 bases, leaving 17 bases between the germline ends. Germline CDR1 is SQVTM and CDR2 is ANQGSEA. CDR3 region: CSVEKRSTVLNEQFF. The CDR3 region has the DNA TGCAGCGTTGAAAAGCGGTCGACGGTTCTCAATGAGCAGTTCTTC.

The CDR3: CSATEGAITEAFF. The CDR3 DNA follows: TGCAGCGCTACCGAGGGGGCGATCACTGAAGCTTTCTTT. V usage is TRBV29-1 and J usage is TRBJ1-1, with TRBD1 matching over 7 bases. Per the germline V gene, CDR1 is SQVTM and CDR2 is ANQGSEA. The trim removed 7 bases at V and 4 bases at J, leaving 9 bases unmatched. The CDR3 length is 13 residues.

Only a few counts were recorded for this clone. The chain has TRBV10-2 and TRBJ1-1; 7 nucleotides align to TRBD1. The junction had 9 bases not matched to a gene; V was cut back by 9 bases and J by 5 bases. Germline V gene sequence: CDR1 WSHSY, CDR2 SAAADI. The CDR3 loop spans 13 amino acids. This CDR3 reads CASNDRAPTEAFF. The CDR3 bases are TGCGCCAGTAACGACAGGGCTCCGACTGAAGCTTTCTTT.

The chain recombines TRBV28 with TRBJ2-5; weak D call: TRBD1 (5 bases). Trimming stripped 5 bases from V and 6 bases from J, with 16 bases between. The CDR3 spans 14 residues. Germline CDR1 is MDHEN and CDR2 is SYDVKM. CDR3 DNA sequence: TGTGCCAGCAGTCCAGGGCTGTCCGCCCAGACCCAGTACTTC. Translated, it gives CASSPGLSAQTQYF.

The rearrangement links TRBV7-3 to TRBJ2-1; tentative D call: TRBD2 (5 bases). CDR1 SGHTA and CDR2 FQGTGA come from the germline V gene. V shed 8 bases and J shed 6 bases, with 11 bases lying between them. The CDR3 runs 12 residues. The CDR3, as DNA: TGTGCCAGCGGGAGTATGAGCAATGAGCAGTTCTTC. It translates to CASGSMSNEQFF.

This clone was observed once. J is TRBJ1-2 and V is TRBV6-5; 7 nucleotides agree with TRBD1. Germline loops: CDR1 MNHEY, CDR2 SVGAGI. There are 13 residues in the CDR3. V lost 9 bases to trimming and J lost 0 bases; unmatched junction nucleotides: 4. The CDR3 is CASQGVANYGYTF. The CDR3 nucleotides are TGTGCCAGTCAGGGGGTAGCTAACTATGGCTACACCTTC.

CDR3: CASSQDSMWPRVGSGELFF. The CDR3 DNA reads TGCGCCAGCAGCCAAGATTCTATGTGGCCTCGGGTAGGGTCCGGGGAGCTGTTTTTT. The gene calls are TRBV4-1 and TRBJ2-2; D is ambiguous. The CDR3 consists of 19 residues. In germline, CDR1 is MGHRA, CDR2 YSYEKL. The ends were cut back, 0 bases at V and 6 bases at J, with 23 bases in the middle.

This chain joins TRBV15 and TRBJ2-3; D possibly uses TRBD1 or TRBD2 (5 bases each). V was clipped by 0 bases and J by 3 bases, with 10 bases between them. Germline values: CDR1 LNHNV, CDR2 YYDKDF (reference sequence). CDR3 size: 15 residues. DNA of the CDR3: TGTGCCACCAGCAGAGATGTGGGACGGACAGATACGCAGTATTTT. Encoded protein: CATSRDVGRTDTQYF.

The rearrangement links TRBV7-6 to TRBJ2-6; D unclear. CDR3 length: 16 residues. Deletions cut 5 bases from V and 1 base from J, with 12 bases between. In germline, CDR1 is SGHVS, CDR2 FNYEAQ. The CDR3 loop is CASSPTGNSGANVLTF. CDR3 nucleotides: TGTGCCAGCAGCCCCACCGGAAATTCTGGGGCCAACGTCCTGACTTTC.

The gene calls are TRBV7-9 and TRBJ2-5; 7 nucleotides match TRBD1. CDR1 is SEHNR and CDR2 is FQNEAQ in the germline V gene (reference sequence). V trimming: 5 bases; J trimming: 2 bases; junction bases outside the gene matches: 2. CDR3 length equals 13 residues. CDR3 sequence (DNA): TGTGCCAGCAGCAAGGGACAGCAAGAGACCCAGTACTTC. It specifies CASSKGQQETQYF.

The genes are TRBV30 and TRBJ2-5; 10 nucleotides line up with TRBD2. The trim removed 7 bases at V and 5 bases at J, leaving 25 bases unmatched. The CDR3 covers 19 residues. Germline V lookup: CDR1 GTSNPN, CDR2 SVGIG (reference sequence). DNA for the CDR3: TGTGCCTATCCGGTCGTTGGACTAGCGGAGGCCGAGGTGGGGGAGACCCAGTACTTC. It is translated as CAYPVVGLAEAEVGETQYF.

The genes are TRBV10-3 and TRBJ1-1; D is unclear. V was cut by 3 bases and J by 1 base, with 9 bases left in between. There are 14 residues in the CDR3. CDR1 and CDR2 from the germline V gene are ENHRY and SYGVKD. CDR3 residues: CAISDLGANTEAFF. CDR3 sequence (DNA): TGTGCCATCAGTGATTTGGGAGCGAACACTGAAGCTTTCTTT.

This chain joins TRBV5-5 and TRBJ1-1; D unclear. The CDR3 extends over 15 amino acids. Germline V gene data show CDR1 as SGHKS and CDR2 as YYEKEE (reference sequence). Trimming stripped 2 bases from V and 5 bases from J, with 16 bases between. CDR3 sequence: CASSLGWTLRTEAFF. The CDR3 region has the DNA TGTGCCAGCAGCTTAGGTTGGACGCTGAGGACTGAAGCTTTCTTT.

The J gene is TRBJ1-1, the V gene TRBV29-1; possible D gene TRBD1, 5 bases. Trimming removed 2 bases at V and 5 bases at J, with 12 bases between. This CDR3 contains 13 residues. The V gene's germline CDR1 is SQVTM and CDR2 ANQGSEA. CDR3 region: CSVERTIATEAFF. In nucleotides, the CDR3 is TGCAGCGTTGAAAGGACAATCGCGACTGAAGCTTTCTTT.

V and J are TRBV30 and TRBJ1-6; D gene uncertain. Germline V gene sequence: CDR1 GTSNPN, CDR2 SVGIG (reference sequence). The V end was cut by 4 bases, the J end by 6 bases, with 10 bases between. The CDR3 spans 13 residues. The CDR3: CAWTPRINSPLHF. CDR3 in DNA: TGTGCCTGGACTCCGCGGATTAATTCACCCCTCCACTTT.

The rearrangement joins TRBV5-1 to TRBJ2-7, with D tentatively TRBD2 (6 bases). This CDR3 has 12 residues. The germline V and J ends were trimmed by 6 bases and 7 bases, with 14 bases remaining between them. Germline assignment: CDR1 SGHRS and CDR2 YFSETQ. In DNA, the CDR3 is TGCGCCAGCAACTCCGGGAGTCTGGAGCAGTACTTC. Its translation is CASNSGSLEQYF.

The gene calls are TRBV29-1 and TRBJ1-2; D is undetermined. Germline lookup yields CDR1 SQVTM and CDR2 ANQGSEA. Trimming took off 4 bases at V and 3 bases at J, with 12 bases between the two ends. The CDR3 contains 13 residues. The CDR3 DNA is TGCAGCGTTGCACCCCCCGAGTACTATGGCTACACCTTC. Protein: CSVAPPEYYGYTF.

This clone was seen just once. In nucleotides, the CDR3 is TGTGCCATTCCCGAGCAGTACTTC. The encoded protein is CAIPEQYF. V gene TRBV28 combines with J gene TRBJ2-7; D is unclear. With 10 bases removed from V and 6 bases from J, the gap between germline ends came to 4 bases. The CDR3 covers 8 residues. Germline CDR1 and CDR2: MDHEN and SYDVKM.

This clone has a handful of counts. The chain is built from TRBV29-1 and TRBJ2-1, with D possibly being TRBD2 (7 bases). Germline loops: CDR1 SQVTM, CDR2 ANQGSEA. The CDR3 is 14 amino acids. V was clipped by 3 bases and J by 7 bases, with 16 bases between them. The CDR3 nucleotides are TGCAGCGTTGAGACGGGGGGCGCGGGGAATGAGCAGTTCTTC. Amino acids: CSVETGGAGNEQFF.

The chain carries TRBV5-1 and TRBJ2-7; 13 positions match TRBD2. There are 16 residues in the CDR3. The J segment lost 3 bases and the V segment lost 4 bases, leaving 7 bases of the junction unmatched. Germline V gene data show CDR1 as SGHRS and CDR2 as YFSETQ. CDR3: CASSLGTSGAHYEQYF. The CDR3 bases are TGCGCCAGCAGCCTGGGGACTAGCGGGGCACACTACGAGCAGTACTTC.

The chain uses TRBV30 and TRBJ2-7; D remains ambiguous. The CDR3 consists of 13 residues. Germline values: CDR1 GTSNPN, CDR2 SVGIG (reference sequence). V was cut by 2 bases and J by 4 bases, with 12 bases left in between. The DNA for the CDR3 is TGTGCCTGGAGTAAAGGATTGGAATACGAGCAGTACTTC. Its protein product is CAWSKGLEYEQYF.

V gene TRBV5-1 combines with J gene TRBJ2-1; possible D gene TRBD2, 6 bases. The V gene's germline CDR1 is SGHRS and CDR2 YFSETQ. Trimming shortened V by 7 bases and J by 2 bases, and 10 bases separated the two germline ends. This CDR3 has 13 amino acids. The CDR3 coding sequence is TGCGCCAGCTCCCTAGCGACCTACAATGAGCAGTTCTTC. Amino acid sequence: CASSLATYNEQFF.

V and J are TRBV5-4 and TRBJ2-4; tentatively, D is TRBD2 (6 bases). CDR3 length: 14 residues. Germline CDR1 and CDR2: SGHNT and YYREEE (reference sequence). The V and J ends lost 3 bases and 3 bases respectively, with 10 bases between them. As DNA, the CDR3 is TGTGCCAGCAGCTCGCGGGAAAACAAAAACATTCAGTACTTC. This codes for CASSSRENKNIQYF.

In its sample, this clone was seen once. This rearrangement joins TRBV25-1 to TRBJ1-1, with D hard to call. This CDR3 contains 12 residues. Germline loops: CDR1 MGHDK, CDR2 SYGVNS. Trimming left V 6 bases short and J 0 bases short, with 5 bases between. The CDR3 reads CASRALNTEAFF. The CDR3, as DNA: TGTGCCAGCAGGGCTCTGAACACTGAAGCTTTCTTT.

This clone is a singleton in its sample. The chain carries TRBV4-1 and TRBJ2-7, with D possibly TRBD1 on 6 matching bases. The germline gives CDR1 MGHRA, CDR2 YSYEKL. CDR3 length equals 14 residues. V shed 5 bases and J shed 4 bases, with 15 bases lying between them. The CDR3 is CASSFNGQQYEQYF. In nucleotides, the CDR3 is TGCGCCAGCAGCTTCAATGGACAGCAATACGAGCAGTACTTC.

This clone has just a few counts. The chain employs TRBV7-3 and TRBJ2-1, with 8 bases that match TRBD2. Germline CDR1 SGHTA, CDR2 FQGTGA. The CDR3 contains 15 residues. Trimming took 8 bases from V and 2 from J; bases not matched to a gene: 8. This chain's CDR3 is CASGRAGAPYNEQFF. The CDR3 nucleotides are TGTGCCAGCGGAAGAGCGGGGGCCCCCTACAATGAGCAGTTCTTC.

The table lists this clone with a few counts. The genes are TRBV7-2 and TRBJ2-1, with 10 positions matching TRBD2. Germline V gene data show CDR1 as SGHTA and CDR2 as FQGNSA. The CDR3 is 14 residues long. Trimming at V came to 5 bases and at J to 14 bases, leaving 12 bases not matched to a gene. DNA for the CDR3: TGTGCCAGCAGCGTAGACCTAGCGGGGGCTGGCGAGTTCTTC. Residues: CASSVDLAGAGEFF.